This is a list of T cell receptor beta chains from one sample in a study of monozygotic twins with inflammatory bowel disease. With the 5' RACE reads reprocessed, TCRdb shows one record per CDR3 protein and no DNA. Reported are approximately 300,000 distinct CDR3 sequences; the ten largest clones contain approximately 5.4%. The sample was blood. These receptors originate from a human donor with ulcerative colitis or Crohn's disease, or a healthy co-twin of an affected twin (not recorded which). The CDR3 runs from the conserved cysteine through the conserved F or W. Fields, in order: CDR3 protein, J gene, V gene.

CASSQGFAGSSYNEQFF	TRBJ2-1	TRBV4-2
CSASDARGGKKLFF	TRBJ1-4	TRBV29-1
CASTPGLGGPQETQYF	TRBJ2-5	TRBV7-7
CASSPRDRGNNQPQHF	TRBJ1-5	TRBV18
CASSPLAGSYNEQFF	TRBJ2-1	TRBV7-2
CSVEGRNQETQYF	TRBJ2-5	TRBV29-1
CASRSGRNSPLHF	TRBJ1-6	TRBV6-2/TRBV6-3
CASSPDLNYGYTF	TRBJ1-2	TRBV12-3/TRBV12-4
CSAATGFLSGNTIYF	TRBJ1-3	TRBV20-1
CSARPYSSYNEQFF	TRBJ2-1	TRBV20-1
CSAREGTSAYNEQFF	TRBJ2-1	TRBV20-1
CASRYPGTSGSSSYNEQFF	TRBJ2-1	TRBV5-1
CSATFFQGNSPLHF	TRBJ1-6	TRBV20-1
CSALDSTGGGGILLEQYF	TRBJ2-7	TRBV20-1
CASSRTQTGTNEKLFF	TRBJ1-4	TRBV7-9
CASSAPTGGRTKIDNTGELFF	TRBJ2-2	TRBV21-1
CASSPATGFEQYF	TRBJ2-7	TRBV18
CASSQAGREYEQYF	TRBJ2-7	TRBV4-1
CASSQETSGSTDTQYF	TRBJ2-3	TRBV4-2
CASSQEARAGDTQYF	TRBJ2-3	TRBV4-3
CSARDLGGGANVLTF	TRBJ2-6	TRBV20-1
CASSYGMNTEAFF	TRBJ1-1	TRBV6-2/TRBV6-3
CASSPWTGGVYGYTF	TRBJ1-2	TRBV12-3/TRBV12-4
CASSLALTSGTYNEQFF	TRBJ2-1	TRBV7-2
CAISEGSGGSHEQYF	TRBJ2-7	TRBV10-3
CASSKRGSTGGINTEAFF	TRBJ1-1	TRBV21-1
CASSLEQGMSYEQYF	TRBJ2-7	TRBV27
CASSLVAASNQPQHF	TRBJ1-5	TRBV7-2
CASSPLGQGDTQYF	TRBJ2-3	TRBV18
CASSEDGSNQPQDF	TRBJ1-5	TRBV7-2
CASRRSGGATDTQYF	TRBJ2-3	TRBV18
CSARDPRGGGNYGYTF	TRBJ1-2	TRBV20-1
CASSLESGTTTNTGELFF	TRBJ2-2	TRBV7-6